This T cell receptor (beta chain) was sequenced during a study of T cell responses to AZD1222 COVID-19 vaccine (dated by TCRdb to about 2021). Some background on the complete study: AZD1222 recipients given second doses at about 4 weeks or at about 12 weeks were pooled, since spike-specific TCR depth and breadth were not found to differ between the two schedules. TCR sequencing covered over 230 trial participants: roughly 200 given two doses of AZD1222 and around 25 given two doses of MenACWY control vaccine. Trial participants were enrolled into age subgroups of 18-55, 56-69 and 70-plus years, which contained roughly 140, 27 and 60 TCR-sequenced participants, respectively.

The CDR3 covers 13 residues, taking in both the cysteine and the phenylalanine. The kept DNA is CDR3 alone, 39 bases in frame from the first base. V is cut back by 8 bases and J by 6 bases, with 9 bases in the junction unmatched. The germline V gene provides CDR1 WSHSY and CDR2 SAAADI. In regard to this clone: The specificity of this receptor is unknown. Base-call qualities are not available, and no considerably larger clone is one nucleotide away.

General conclusions and limits of the study: In the small 56-69-year group, the increase in depth fell short of significance, most likely because of low power. Epitopes outside the regions mutated in the B.1.351 and B.1.1.7 variants were reportedly recognized by nearly half of the unique spike-specific TCRs. After two AZD1222 doses, both the breadth and the depth of spike-specific TCRs were significantly higher than at day 0 and than in MenACWY recipients. CD4 TCRs associated with the vaccine covered the entire spike protein, and the dominant responses were in regions 160-218 and 743-854. Because no day 14 peak-response samples were available, the repertoires could be characterized only after the peak T cell response. Conclusions about previously exposed vaccinees were limited because only six AZD1222 recipients were SARS-CoV-2 seropositive at baseline. Participants were mostly white British and included more females than males, and it was suggested by the authors that clonal diversity may have been underestimated.

The sample's time point, from its label and the paper: baseline before first vaccination. Samples from vaccinated people were obtained from the UK trials COV001 and COV002, which included a single-blind randomized controlled phase 2/3 trial of AZD1222 (ChAdOx1 nCoV-19) in healthy adults. Trial participant PBMC samples were collected at day 0 and day 28 after the second dose for TCRbeta chain sequencing. The CDR3 regions of human TCRbeta chains were analyzed by immunosequencing. The authors processed their data as follows. TCRs in the repertoires were compared against a reference library of SARS-CoV-2-specific TCRs that had been generated with the MIRA antigen-specificity platform. Breadth was defined as the fraction of unique TCRs that were SARS-CoV-2-associated, and depth was defined as the fraction of total T cells that were SARS-CoV-2-associated. Using the MIRA data, each spike-specific TCR was mapped to the spike region that the TCR reacts to and placed in a CD4 or CD8 class. Log10-transformed breadth and depth values were compared by one-way ANOVA with Sidak's multiple comparisons tests. In its TCRdb copy, this immuneACCESS table keeps in-frame sequences only and misses some clones. Where compared with another copy, unresolved V genes explain less than half of these, and the others have no known cause. V and J calls and clone size follow that table, whereas D and trimming were derived from the DNA. For this sample the table gives 200,000 or so clones, of which approximately 90% were detected only once. In total, the top ten clones hold 6.1% of the sample.

The chain is made from TRBV10-2 and TRBJ1-2, with TRBD1 matching 7 junction bases. The sequenced sample was peripheral blood, obtained on day 0 of AZD1222 vaccination. The TCR comes from an adult in good health. The DNA sequence is TGCGCCAGCTACCAGGGGGTGGGGCATGGCTACACCTTC. Its translation is CASYQGVGHGYTF.